Below are 28 T cell receptor beta chains sequenced from a single sample in a study of shared clonotypes between healthy human individuals (dated by TCRdb to the early 2020s). The protocol used for the library was the immunoSEQ multiplex PCR assay. TCRdb obtained this table from immuneACCESS and retained in-frame rearrangements with V and J assigned. These tables miss some clones; where compared with another copy, unresolved V genes account for less than half of the shortfall, and the remainder is unexplained. The sample profile shows around 430,000 clones; 70% to 80% of them were found once. Of the sample, over 10% falls within the top ten clones. The sample taken for sequencing was PBMCs. Receptors originate from a woman between 40 and 50 years old in good health. Some clones in this sample may be carry-over from other donors' samples.

The V gene is TRBV4-2, the J gene TRBJ1-2, with D maybe TRBD1 (5 bases). V was clipped by 1 base and J by 2 bases, with 11 bases between them. CDR1 and CDR2 from the germline V gene are LGHNA and YNFKEQ. The CDR3 extends over 15 amino acids. The CDR3: CASSQVTTVNYGYTF. The CDR3 DNA follows: TGTGCCAGCAGCCAAGTTACGACAGTCAACTATGGCTACACCTTC.

The chain couples TRBV2 to TRBJ2-2; D is possibly TRBD2 (5 bases). CDR1 is SNHLY, CDR2 FYNNEI, per germline. Trimming cost V 4 bases and J 6 bases, with 9 bases left between them. This CDR3 spans 13 amino acids. CDR3 amino acids: CASSAASPGELFF. Here the CDR3 DNA reads TGTGCCAGCAGTGCGGCTAGCCCCGGGGAGCTGTTTTTT.

The rearrangement links TRBV5-6 to TRBJ2-6; TRBD1 matches 7 bases. This CDR3 comprises 19 residues. CDR1 SGHDT and CDR2 YYEEEE come from the germline V gene. Trimming took 4 bases from V and 0 from J; bases not matched to a gene: 13. CDR3 DNA sequence: TGTGCCAGCAGCCCCGCCGGACAGGTCGGGACCTCTGGGGCCAACGTCCTGACTTTC. Translation gives CASSPAGQVGTSGANVLTF.

This chain joins TRBV6-1 and TRBJ1-6, with D unclear. The CDR3 totals 15 residues. Per the germline V gene, CDR1 is MNHNS and CDR2 is SASEGT. Trimming pared 0 bases from V and 10 bases from J, leaving 13 bases between. CDR3 coding DNA: TGTGCCAGCAGTGAAGCCCTGGGATTTGGGTCACCCCTCCACTTT. This gives the protein CASSEALGFGSPLHF.

The chain joins TRBV29-1 to TRBJ2-7; TRBD2 matches 10 bases. Germline CDR1 is SQVTM and CDR2 is ANQGSEA. V lost 4 bases to trimming and J lost 4 bases; unmatched junction nucleotides: 7. This CDR3 has 14 amino acids. The CDR3 sequence is CSVGLLAGDYEQYF. The CDR3 DNA follows: TGCAGCGTTGGTCTCCTAGCGGGAGATTACGAGCAGTACTTC.

The V call is TRBV30, the J call TRBJ2-7; 7 positions agree with TRBD1. There are 15 residues in the CDR3. Germline V lookup: CDR1 GTSNPN, CDR2 SVGIG (reference sequence). The V and J ends lost 4 bases and 5 bases, in that order; junction bases with no gene match: 14. The CDR3 here is CAWTVSSLQGNEQYF. CDR3 DNA: TGTGCCTGGACCGTTTCCTCCTTACAGGGGAACGAGCAGTACTTC.

The V call is TRBV19, the J call TRBJ1-5; no clear D. The length of the CDR3 is 14 residues. CDR1 and CDR2 from the germline V gene are LNHDA and SQIVND (reference sequence). Trimming stripped 1 base from V and 6 bases from J, with 10 bases between. CDR3 amino acids: CASSIVTGPQPQHF. CDR3 nucleotide sequence: TGTGCCAGTAGTATAGTAACCGGGCCTCAGCCCCAGCATTTT.

This clone came up once. The DNA for the CDR3 is TGTGCCAGCAGTGTACTAGCGGGGGGAGAGCAGTACTTC. It codes for CASSVLAGGEQYF. The rearrangement uses TRBV2 and TRBJ2-7; TRBD2 aligns across 12 bases. The CDR3 loop spans 13 amino acids. From germline, CDR1 is SNHLY and CDR2 FYNNEI. Trimming cost V 4 bases and J 7 bases; bases outside gene matches: 2.

The gene calls are TRBV4-1 and TRBJ2-3; a weak D match, TRBD2 (6 bases). V was cut by 1 base and J by 11 bases, with 16 bases left in between. Germline-derived CDR1 and CDR2 are MGHRA and YSYEKL. The CDR3 is 14 residues long. The CDR3 DNA reads TGCGCCAGCAGCCAAGGACTAGAGTCCCAGGGGCAGTATTTT. This gives the protein CASSQGLESQGQYF.

The rearrangement joins TRBV7-2 to TRBJ2-5; the match to TRBD2 covers 9 bases. Germline trimming cut 5 bases from V and 4 bases from J; bases unmatched to any gene: 8. The CDR3 is 15 residues long. The V gene's germline CDR1 is SGHTA and CDR2 FQGNSA. The CDR3 DNA follows: TGTGCCAGCAGCACCGGGACTAGCACCCCAGAGACCCAGTACTTC. Its translation is CASSTGTSTPETQYF.

The rearrangement links TRBV9 to TRBJ2-7, with TRBD1 matching over 11 bases. Germline V gene sequence: CDR1 SGDLS, CDR2 YYNGEE. Unmatched junction bases numbered 4, after V lost 3 bases and J lost 5 bases. This CDR3 has 14 residues. CDR3 amino acids: CASSGTGGWNEQYF. The CDR3 DNA reads TGTGCCAGCAGCGGGACAGGGGGCTGGAACGAGCAGTACTTC.

The J gene is TRBJ2-2, the V gene TRBV30; no clear D. Germline assignment: CDR1 GTSNPN and CDR2 SVGIG (reference sequence). V was trimmed by 0 bases and J by 6 bases, leaving 11 bases between them. The length of the CDR3 is 14 residues. CDR3 coding DNA: TGTGCCTGGAGTGTAAAGGGTTGGGCCGGGGAGCTGTTTTTT. This translates into CAWSVKGWAGELFF.

The rearrangement uses TRBV14 and TRBJ2-7; D perhaps matches TRBD2 (5 bases). In germline, CDR1 is SGHDN, CDR2 FVKESK. Deletions cut 4 bases from V and 3 bases from J, with 16 bases between. The CDR3 has 15 residues. In DNA, the CDR3 is TGTGCCAGCAGCCCTGACTACGGGGTGGTCTACGAGCAGTACTTC. Protein product: CASSPDYGVVYEQYF.

This clone was recorded only once. The V gene is TRBV10-2, the J gene TRBJ1-5, with D possibly TRBD1 on 6 matching bases. Trimming pared 9 bases from V and 6 bases from J, leaving 21 bases between. The CDR3 has 15 residues. Germline lookup yields CDR1 WSHSY and CDR2 SAAADI. The CDR3 DNA reads as TGCGCCAGTATACAGGGAGGGGAGTTTGGTCAGCCCCAGCATTTT. As protein: CASIQGGEFGQPQHF.

The V gene is TRBV29-1, the J gene TRBJ2-7, with 8 bases fitting TRBD1. This CDR3 spans 14 amino acids. Looked up from germline, CDR1 is SQVTM and CDR2 is ANQGSEA. Losses at the gene ends were 5 bases for V and 4 bases for J; bases not matched to a gene: 10. The CDR3 nucleotides are TGCAGCGTTTCGGACAGGGTGGCTTTTTACGAGCAGTACTTC. The encoded protein is CSVSDRVAFYEQYF.

The CDR3 here is CASSQAWGADQPQHF. Here the CDR3 DNA reads TGCGCCAGCAGCCAAGCGTGGGGGGCCGATCAGCCCCAGCATTTT. The J gene is TRBJ1-5, the V gene TRBV4-1, with a weak D call TRBD1 (6 bases). The CDR3 loop spans 15 amino acids. Per germline, CDR1 MGHRA and CDR2 YSYEKL. V shed 1 base and J shed 5 bases, with 12 bases lying between them.

The chain employs TRBV5-4 and TRBJ2-5; possible D gene TRBD2, 6 bases. The germline V gene encodes CDR1 SGHNT and CDR2 YYREEE (reference sequence). The CDR3 contains 15 residues. Trimming left V 4 bases short and J 4 bases short, with 17 bases between. CDR3 amino acids: CASSPIVAGTETQYF. The DNA for the CDR3 is TGTGCCAGCAGCCCTATCGTCGCGGGAACAGAGACCCAGTACTTC. The full variable domain, its missing parts supplied by reference TRBV5-4 and TRBJ2-5, is ETGVTQSPTHLIKTRGQQVTLRCSSQSGHNTVSWYQQALGQGPQFIFQYYREEENGRGNFPPRFSGLQFPNYSSELNVNALELDDSALYLCASSPIVAGTETQYFGPGTRLLVL.

The chain has TRBV5-1 and TRBJ2-2; a possible D gene is TRBD2 (5 bases). There are 16 residues in the CDR3. V lost 4 bases, J lost 3 bases, and 16 bases lay in between. In germline, CDR1 is SGHRS, CDR2 YFSETQ. The CDR3 bases are TGCGCCAGCAGCCCGACCCGGGGTAAAGACACCGGGGAGCTGTTTTTT. Protein product: CASSPTRGKDTGELFF.

This sequence joins TRBV5-6 and TRBJ2-2, with D perhaps TRBD2 (6 bases). V was trimmed by 5 bases and J by 4 bases, leaving 24 bases between them. The germline V gene has CDR1 SGHDT and CDR2 YYEEEE. There are 18 residues in the CDR3. CDR3 region: CASRGTRDSLTLTGELFF. In DNA, the CDR3 is TGTGCCAGCAGGGGGACCAGGGACTCTTTAACCCTCACCGGGGAGCTGTTTTTT.

The chain joins TRBV5-1 to TRBJ2-3; 8 nucleotides align to TRBD2. This CDR3 spans 16 amino acids. V was clipped by 4 bases and J by 0 bases; unmatched bases: 7. CDR1 is SGHRS and CDR2 is YFSETQ in the germline V gene. CDR3 in amino acids: CASSPQLAVSTDTQYF. The CDR3 DNA sequence: TGCGCCAGCAGCCCTCAACTAGCGGTGAGCACAGATACGCAGTATTTT.

CDR3 protein: CASSPPTLVGAEAFF. CDR3 bases: TGTGCCAGCTCACCACCGACTTTAGTCGGGGCTGAAGCTTTCTTT. This sequence joins TRBV18 and TRBJ1-1; D gene ambiguous. Deletions cut 0 bases from V and 6 bases from J, with 14 bases between. The length of the CDR3 is 15 residues. Germline V CDR1 and CDR2: KGHSH, LQKENI.

This clone came up many times. The same CDR3 can be traced to other DNA sequences in this sample. This chain's CDR3 is CASGTGGYGYTF. The DNA of the CDR3 is TGTGCCAGCGGGACAGGGGGCTATGGCTACACCTTC. V usage is TRBV6-1 and J usage is TRBJ1-2; 11 bases map to TRBD1. Looked up from germline, CDR1 is MNHNS and CDR2 is SASEGT. The CDR3 contains 12 residues. After removal of 8 bases from V and 4 bases from J, the junction contained 0 bases not matched to a gene.

This chain uses TRBV7-3 with TRBJ1-2, with no clear D. The CDR3 has 14 residues. From germline, CDR1 is SGHTA and CDR2 FQGTGA. The V gene lost 1 base and the J gene lost 4 bases, with 10 bases spanning the gap. CDR3 DNA sequence: TGTGCCAGCAGCTTAAATCCGACAACCTATGGCTACACCTTC. It encodes CASSLNPTTYGYTF.

The chain employs TRBV19 and TRBJ2-5, with 14 bases that match TRBD2. CDR1 is LNHDA, CDR2 SQIVND, per germline (reference sequence). The ends lost 6 bases at V and 1 base at J; junction bases unmatched: 10. There are 18 residues in the CDR3. The CDR3, as DNA: TGTGCCAGTAGCCTCATGGGACTAGCGGGAGTCGGCCAAGAGACCCAGTACTTC. Amino acids: CASSLMGLAGVGQETQYF. The complete variable domain, with remaining parts taken from reference TRBV19 and TRBJ2-5, reads DGGITQSPKYLFRKEGQNVTLSCEQNLNHDAMYWYRQDPGQGLRLIYYSQIVNDFQKGDIAEGYSVSREKKESFPLTVTSAQKNPTAFYLCASSLMGLAGVGQETQYFGPGTRLLVL.

The V and J genes are TRBV5-1 and TRBJ2-3, with D perhaps assigned TRBD1 or TRBD2 (6 bases each). This CDR3 is built from 15 residues. CDR1 is SGHRS, CDR2 YFSETQ, per germline. The V end lost 2 bases, the J end lost 2 bases, and 12 bases lay between the germline ends. The CDR3 reads CASSFGGHLTDTQYF. The CDR3 DNA sequence: TGCGCCAGCAGCTTCGGGGGACACCTCACAGATACGCAGTATTTT.

The rearrangement uses TRBV15 and TRBJ1-6, with unresolved D. Germline assignment: CDR1 LNHNV and CDR2 YYDKDF (reference sequence). This CDR3 spans 17 amino acids. Trimming left V 1 base short and J 9 bases short, with 19 bases between. CDR3 nucleotide sequence: TGTGCCACCAGCAGAGGTTTACCGGGCCAGGCGGGTTCACCCCTCCACTTT. Its translation is CATSRGLPGQAGSPLHF. Using reference TRBV15 and TRBJ1-6 for the parts outside the CDR3, the full variable domain is DAMVIQNPRYQVTQFGKPVTLSCSQTLNHNVMYWYQQKSSQAPKLLFHYYDKDFNNEADTPDNFQSRRPNTSFCFLDIRSPGLGDTAMYLCATSRGLPGQAGSPLHFGNGTRLTVT.

For this clone: The junction differs from germline at one of its ends, possibly a read error. The chain joins TRBV19 to TRBJ2-4, with D hard to call. This CDR3 contains 13 residues. Germline V gene data show CDR1 as LNHDA and CDR2 as SQIVND (reference sequence). The CDR3 loop reads CASGIGAKNIQYF. Written as DNA, the CDR3 is TGCGCCAGTGGAATCGGGGCCAAAAACATTCAGTACTTC.

This chain links TRBV6-6 with TRBJ2-7; the D gene could be TRBD1 or TRBD2 (5 bases each). CDR1 and CDR2 from the germline V gene are MNHNY and SVGAGI (reference sequence). V gave up 0 bases and J gave up 2 bases, with 14 bases separating them. CDR3 length equals 16 residues. CDR3 DNA sequence: TGTGCCAGCAGTTACTCAGAGGGGACGCCCGCCTACGAGCAGTACTTC. Its protein product is CASSYSEGTPAYEQYF.